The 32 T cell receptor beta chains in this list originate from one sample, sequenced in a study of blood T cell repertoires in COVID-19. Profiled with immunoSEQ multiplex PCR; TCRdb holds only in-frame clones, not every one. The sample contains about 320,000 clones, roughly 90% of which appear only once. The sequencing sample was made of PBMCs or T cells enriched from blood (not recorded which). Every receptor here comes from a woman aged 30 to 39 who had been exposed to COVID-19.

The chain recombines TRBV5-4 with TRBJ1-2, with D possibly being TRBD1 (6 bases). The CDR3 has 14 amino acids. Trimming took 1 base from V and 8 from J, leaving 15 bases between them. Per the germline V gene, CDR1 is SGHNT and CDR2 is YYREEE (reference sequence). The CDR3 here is CASSLRDIQGGYTF. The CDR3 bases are TGTGCCAGCAGCTTGAGGGACATACAAGGCGGCTACACCTTC.

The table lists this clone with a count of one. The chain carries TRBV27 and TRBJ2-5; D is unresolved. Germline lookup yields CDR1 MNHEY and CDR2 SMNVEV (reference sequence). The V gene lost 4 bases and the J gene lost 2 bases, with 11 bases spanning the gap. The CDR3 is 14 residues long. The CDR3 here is CASSSPGLQETQYF. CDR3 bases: TGTGCCAGCAGTTCCCCAGGATTACAAGAGACCCAGTACTTC.

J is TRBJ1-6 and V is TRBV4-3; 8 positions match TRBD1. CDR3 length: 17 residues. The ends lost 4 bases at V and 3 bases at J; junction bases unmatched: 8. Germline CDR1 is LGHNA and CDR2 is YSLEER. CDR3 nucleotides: TGCGCCAGCAGCCGCCGCACAGGGGGAATCTATAATTCACCCCTCCACTTT. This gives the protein CASSRRTGGIYNSPLHF.

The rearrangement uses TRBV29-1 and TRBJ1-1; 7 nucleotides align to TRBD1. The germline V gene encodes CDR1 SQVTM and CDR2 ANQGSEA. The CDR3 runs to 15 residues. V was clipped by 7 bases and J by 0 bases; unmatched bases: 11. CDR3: CSAPGAGQVNTEAFF. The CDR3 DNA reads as TGCAGCGCCCCCGGTGCTGGACAGGTGAACACTGAAGCTTTCTTT.

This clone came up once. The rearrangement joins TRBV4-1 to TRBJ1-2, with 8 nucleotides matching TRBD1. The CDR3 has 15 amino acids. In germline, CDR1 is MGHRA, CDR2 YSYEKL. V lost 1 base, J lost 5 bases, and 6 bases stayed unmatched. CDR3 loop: CASSQGTGREYGYTF. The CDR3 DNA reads TGCGCCAGCAGCCAAGGGACAGGGAGGGAGTATGGCTACACCTTC.

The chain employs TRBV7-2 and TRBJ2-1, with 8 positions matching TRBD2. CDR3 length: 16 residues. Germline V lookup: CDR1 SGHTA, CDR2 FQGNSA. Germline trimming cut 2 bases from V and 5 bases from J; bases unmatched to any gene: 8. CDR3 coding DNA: TGTGCCAGCAGCTTATCCGGGACTAGGGTCAACAATGAGCAGTTCTTC. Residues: CASSLSGTRVNNEQFF.

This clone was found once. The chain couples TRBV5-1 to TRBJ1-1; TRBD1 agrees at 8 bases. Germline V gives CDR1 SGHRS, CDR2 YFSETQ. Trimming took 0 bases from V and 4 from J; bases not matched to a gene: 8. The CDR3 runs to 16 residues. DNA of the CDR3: TGCGCCAGCAGCTTGGCGGCAGGGGGCGCAAGCACTGAAGCTTTCTTT. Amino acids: CASSLAAGGASTEAFF.

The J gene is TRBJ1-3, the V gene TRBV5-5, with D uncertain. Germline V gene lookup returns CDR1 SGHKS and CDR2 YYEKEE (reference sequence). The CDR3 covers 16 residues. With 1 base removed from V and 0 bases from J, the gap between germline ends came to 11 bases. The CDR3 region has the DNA TGTGCCAGCAGCTTGTTGAGCTGGAGCTCTGGAAACACCATATATTTT. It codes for CASSLLSWSSGNTIYF. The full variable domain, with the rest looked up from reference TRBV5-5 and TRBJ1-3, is DAGVTQSPTHLIKTRGQQVTLRCSPISGHKSVSWYQQVLGQGPQFIFQYYEKEERGRGNFPDRFSARQFPNYSSELNVNALLLGDSALYLCASSLLSWSSGNTIYFGEGSWLTVV.

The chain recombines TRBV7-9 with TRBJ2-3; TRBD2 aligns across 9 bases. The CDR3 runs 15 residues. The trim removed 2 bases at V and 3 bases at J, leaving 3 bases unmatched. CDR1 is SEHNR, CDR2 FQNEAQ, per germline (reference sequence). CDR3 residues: CASSLRTSATDTQYF. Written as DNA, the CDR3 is TGTGCCAGCAGCTTAAGGACTAGCGCTACAGATACGCAGTATTTT.

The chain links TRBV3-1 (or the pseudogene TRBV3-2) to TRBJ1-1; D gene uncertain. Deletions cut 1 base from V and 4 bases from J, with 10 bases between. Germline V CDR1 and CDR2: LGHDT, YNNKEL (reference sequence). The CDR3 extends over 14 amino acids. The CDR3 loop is CASSQADQVTEAFF. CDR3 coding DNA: TGTGCCAGCAGCCAAGCTGACCAGGTCACTGAAGCTTTCTTT.

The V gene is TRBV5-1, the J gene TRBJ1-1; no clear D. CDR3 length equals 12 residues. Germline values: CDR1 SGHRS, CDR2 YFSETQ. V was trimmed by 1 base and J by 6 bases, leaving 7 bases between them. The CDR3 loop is CASSLPSPEAFF. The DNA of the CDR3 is TGCGCCAGCAGCTTGCCGTCTCCTGAAGCTTTCTTT.

The CDR3 protein is CASSFWEGAVGVNEQYF. The CDR3 bases are TGTGCCAGCAGCTTTTGGGAAGGGGCAGTAGGAGTTAACGAGCAGTACTTC. This sequence joins TRBV7-9 and TRBJ2-7; D is perhaps TRBD1 (5 bases). The CDR3 is 17 residues long. Germline V lookup: CDR1 SEHNR, CDR2 FQNEAQ (reference sequence). V was pared by 3 bases and J by 5 bases, with 23 bases between.

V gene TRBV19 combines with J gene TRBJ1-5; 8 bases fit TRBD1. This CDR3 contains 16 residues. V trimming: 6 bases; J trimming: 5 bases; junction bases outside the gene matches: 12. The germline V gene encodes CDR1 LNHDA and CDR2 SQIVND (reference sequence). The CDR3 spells CASSGIKNRGDQPQHF. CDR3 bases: TGTGCCAGTAGCGGCATTAAAAACAGGGGGGATCAGCCCCAGCATTTT.

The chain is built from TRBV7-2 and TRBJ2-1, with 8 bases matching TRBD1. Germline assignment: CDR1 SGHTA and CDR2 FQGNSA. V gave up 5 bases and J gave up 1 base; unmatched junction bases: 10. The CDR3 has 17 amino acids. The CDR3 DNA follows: TGTGCCAGCAGCACCAGACCAGGGGGCGGATCCTACAATGAGCAGTTCTTC. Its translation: CASSTRPGGGSYNEQFF. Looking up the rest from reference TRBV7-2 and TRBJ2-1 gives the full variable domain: GAGVSQSPSNKVTEKGKDVELRCDPISGHTALYWYRQSLGQGLEFLIYFQGNSAPDKSGLPSDRFSAERTGGSVSTLTIQRTQQEDSAVYLCASSTRPGGGSYNEQFFGPGTRLTVL.

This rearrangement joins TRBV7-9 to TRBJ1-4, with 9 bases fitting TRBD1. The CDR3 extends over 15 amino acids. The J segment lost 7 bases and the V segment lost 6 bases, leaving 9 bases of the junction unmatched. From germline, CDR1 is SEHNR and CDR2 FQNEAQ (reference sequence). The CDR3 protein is CASSSTGGVGEKLFF. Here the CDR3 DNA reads TGTGCCAGCAGTTCGACAGGGGGAGTTGGTGAAAAACTGTTTTTT.

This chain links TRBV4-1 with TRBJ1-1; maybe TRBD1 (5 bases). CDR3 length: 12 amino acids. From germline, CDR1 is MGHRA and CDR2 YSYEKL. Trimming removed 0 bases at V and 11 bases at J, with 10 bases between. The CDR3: CASSQDVGGAFF. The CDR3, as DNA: TGCGCCAGCAGCCAAGATGTCGGGGGGGCTTTCTTT.

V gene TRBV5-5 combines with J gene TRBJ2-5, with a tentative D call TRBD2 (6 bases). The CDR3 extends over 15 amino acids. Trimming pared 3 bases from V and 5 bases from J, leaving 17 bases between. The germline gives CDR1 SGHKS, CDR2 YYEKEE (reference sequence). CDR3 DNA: TGTGCCAGCAGCTCTGTGGAGGGCTTCGGGGAGACCCAGTACTTC. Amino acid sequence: CASSSVEGFGETQYF. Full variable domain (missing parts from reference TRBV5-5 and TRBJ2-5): DAGVTQSPTHLIKTRGQQVTLRCSPISGHKSVSWYQQVLGQGPQFIFQYYEKEERGRGNFPDRFSARQFPNYSSELNVNALLLGDSALYLCASSSVEGFGETQYFGPGTRLLVL.

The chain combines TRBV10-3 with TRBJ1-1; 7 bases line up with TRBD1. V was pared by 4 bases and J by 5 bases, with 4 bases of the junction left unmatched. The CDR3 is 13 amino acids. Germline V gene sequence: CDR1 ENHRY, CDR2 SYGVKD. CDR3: CAISGQGKTEAFF. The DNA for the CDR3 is TGTGCCATCAGTGGACAGGGTAAGACTGAAGCTTTCTTT.

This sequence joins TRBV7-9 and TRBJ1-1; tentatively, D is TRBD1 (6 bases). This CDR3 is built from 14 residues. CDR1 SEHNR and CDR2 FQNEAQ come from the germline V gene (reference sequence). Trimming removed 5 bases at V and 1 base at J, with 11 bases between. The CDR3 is CASSAQGQNTEAFF. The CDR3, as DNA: TGTGCCAGCAGCGCACAGGGCCAGAACACTGAAGCTTTCTTT.

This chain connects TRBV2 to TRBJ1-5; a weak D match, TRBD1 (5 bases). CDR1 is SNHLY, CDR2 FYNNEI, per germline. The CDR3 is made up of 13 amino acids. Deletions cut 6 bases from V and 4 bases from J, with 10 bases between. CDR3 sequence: CASRRDWNQPQHF. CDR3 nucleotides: TGTGCCAGCAGGAGGGACTGGAATCAGCCCCAGCATTTT. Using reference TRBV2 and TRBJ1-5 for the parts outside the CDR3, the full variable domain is EPEVTQTPSHQVTQMGQEVILRCVPISNHLYFYWYRQILGQKVEFLVSFYNNEISEKSEIFDDQFSVERPDGSNFTLKIRSTKLEDSAMYFCASRRDWNQPQHFGDGTRLSIL.

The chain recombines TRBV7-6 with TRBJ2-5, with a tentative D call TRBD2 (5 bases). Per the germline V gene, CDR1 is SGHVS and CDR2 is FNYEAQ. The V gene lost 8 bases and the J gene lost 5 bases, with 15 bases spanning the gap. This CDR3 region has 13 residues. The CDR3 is CASLSRERETQYF. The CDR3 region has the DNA TGTGCCAGCCTTTCGAGGGAGAGGGAGACCCAGTACTTC.

The CDR3 DNA sequence: TGCGCCAGCAGCATGGACCCGGGGACAGAAATTACAGATACGCAGTATTTT. This codes for CASSMDPGTEITDTQYF. V is TRBV5-1 and J is TRBJ2-3; 7 bases agree with TRBD1. With 4 bases clipped from V and 3 bases from J, the junction kept 14 bases outside the gene matches. CDR1 SGHRS and CDR2 YFSETQ come from the germline V gene. This CDR3 is 17 amino acids long.

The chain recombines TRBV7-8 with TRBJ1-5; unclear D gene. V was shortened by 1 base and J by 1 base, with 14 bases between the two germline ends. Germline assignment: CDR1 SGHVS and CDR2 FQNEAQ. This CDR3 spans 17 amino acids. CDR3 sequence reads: CASSLGIRLRSNQPQHF. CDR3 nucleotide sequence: TGTGCCAGCAGCTTAGGGATACGCTTGAGGAGCAATCAGCCCCAGCATTTT.

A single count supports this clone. CDR3 nucleotide sequence: TGTGCCAGCAGCTTAGTTTCTAGCGGGGATGGTAAGCAGTTCTTC. This sequence encodes CASSLVSSGDGKQFF. The V gene is TRBV7-6, the J gene TRBJ2-1, with TRBD2 identical over 9 bases. The V segment lost 1 base and the J segment 11 bases; nucleotides outside the gene matches: 9. Per the germline V gene, CDR1 is SGHVS and CDR2 is FNYEAQ. This CDR3 has 15 amino acids.

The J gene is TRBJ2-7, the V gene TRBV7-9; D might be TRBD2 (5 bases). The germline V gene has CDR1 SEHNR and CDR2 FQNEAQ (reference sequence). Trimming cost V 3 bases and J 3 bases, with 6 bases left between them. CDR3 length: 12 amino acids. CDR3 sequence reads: CASSFEGYEQYF. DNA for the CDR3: TGTGCCAGCAGCTTCGAGGGCTACGAGCAGTACTTC.

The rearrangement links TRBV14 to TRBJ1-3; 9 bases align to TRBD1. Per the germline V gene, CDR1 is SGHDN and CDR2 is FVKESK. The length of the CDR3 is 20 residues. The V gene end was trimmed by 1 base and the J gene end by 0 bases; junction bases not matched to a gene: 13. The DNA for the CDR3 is TGTGCCAGCAGCCAAGTGGTGTGGGACAGGGACCCACTCTCTGGAAACACCATATATTTT. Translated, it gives CASSQVVWDRDPLSGNTIYF.

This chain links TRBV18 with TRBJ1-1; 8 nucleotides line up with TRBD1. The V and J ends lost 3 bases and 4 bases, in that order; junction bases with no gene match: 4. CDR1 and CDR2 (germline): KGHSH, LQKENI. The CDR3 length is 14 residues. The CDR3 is CASSPGTGGTEAFF. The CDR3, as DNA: TGTGCCAGCTCACCGGGTACAGGGGGCACTGAAGCTTTCTTT. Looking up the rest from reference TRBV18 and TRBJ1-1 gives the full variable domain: NAGVMQNPRHLVRRRGQEARLRCSPMKGHSHVYWYRQLPEEGLKFMVYLQKENIIDESGMPKERFSAEFPKEGPSILRIQQVVRGDSAAYFCASSPGTGGTEAFFGQGTRLTVV.

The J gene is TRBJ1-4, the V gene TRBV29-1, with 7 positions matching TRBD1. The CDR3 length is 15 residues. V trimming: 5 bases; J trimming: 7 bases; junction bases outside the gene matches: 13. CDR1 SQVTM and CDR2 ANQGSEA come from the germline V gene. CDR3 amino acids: CSVTLQGGAGEKLFF. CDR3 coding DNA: TGCAGCGTTACTTTACAAGGGGGCGCGGGTGAAAAACTGTTTTTT.

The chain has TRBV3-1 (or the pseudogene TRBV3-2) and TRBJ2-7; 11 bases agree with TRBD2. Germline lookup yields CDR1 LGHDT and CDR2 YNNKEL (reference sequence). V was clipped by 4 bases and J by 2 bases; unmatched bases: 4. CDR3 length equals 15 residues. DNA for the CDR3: TGTGCCAGCAGCCCTAGCGGGGGGACCACCTACGAGCAGTACTTC. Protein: CASSPSGGTTYEQYF.

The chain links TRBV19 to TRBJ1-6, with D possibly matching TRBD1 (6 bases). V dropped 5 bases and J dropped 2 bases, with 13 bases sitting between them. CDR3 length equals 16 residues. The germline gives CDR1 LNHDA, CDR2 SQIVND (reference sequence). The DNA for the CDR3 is TGTGCCAGTAGTTTCAGGGGCTCGGCCTATAATTCACCCCTCCACTTT. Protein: CASSFRGSAYNSPLHF.

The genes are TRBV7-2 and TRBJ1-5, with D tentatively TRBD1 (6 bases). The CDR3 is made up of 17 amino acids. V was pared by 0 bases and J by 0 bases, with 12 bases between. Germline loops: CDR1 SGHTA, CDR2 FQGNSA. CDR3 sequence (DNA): TGTGCCAGCAGCTTAGCGGGGGGGACACATAGCAATCAGCCCCAGCATTTT. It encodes CASSLAGGTHSNQPQHF.

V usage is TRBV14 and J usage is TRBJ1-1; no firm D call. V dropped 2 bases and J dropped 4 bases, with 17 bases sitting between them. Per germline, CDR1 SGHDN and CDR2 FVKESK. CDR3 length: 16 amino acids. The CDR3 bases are TGTGCCAGCAGCCAACCCGGTAACCCTATGAGCACTGAAGCTTTCTTT. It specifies CASSQPGNPMSTEAFF.